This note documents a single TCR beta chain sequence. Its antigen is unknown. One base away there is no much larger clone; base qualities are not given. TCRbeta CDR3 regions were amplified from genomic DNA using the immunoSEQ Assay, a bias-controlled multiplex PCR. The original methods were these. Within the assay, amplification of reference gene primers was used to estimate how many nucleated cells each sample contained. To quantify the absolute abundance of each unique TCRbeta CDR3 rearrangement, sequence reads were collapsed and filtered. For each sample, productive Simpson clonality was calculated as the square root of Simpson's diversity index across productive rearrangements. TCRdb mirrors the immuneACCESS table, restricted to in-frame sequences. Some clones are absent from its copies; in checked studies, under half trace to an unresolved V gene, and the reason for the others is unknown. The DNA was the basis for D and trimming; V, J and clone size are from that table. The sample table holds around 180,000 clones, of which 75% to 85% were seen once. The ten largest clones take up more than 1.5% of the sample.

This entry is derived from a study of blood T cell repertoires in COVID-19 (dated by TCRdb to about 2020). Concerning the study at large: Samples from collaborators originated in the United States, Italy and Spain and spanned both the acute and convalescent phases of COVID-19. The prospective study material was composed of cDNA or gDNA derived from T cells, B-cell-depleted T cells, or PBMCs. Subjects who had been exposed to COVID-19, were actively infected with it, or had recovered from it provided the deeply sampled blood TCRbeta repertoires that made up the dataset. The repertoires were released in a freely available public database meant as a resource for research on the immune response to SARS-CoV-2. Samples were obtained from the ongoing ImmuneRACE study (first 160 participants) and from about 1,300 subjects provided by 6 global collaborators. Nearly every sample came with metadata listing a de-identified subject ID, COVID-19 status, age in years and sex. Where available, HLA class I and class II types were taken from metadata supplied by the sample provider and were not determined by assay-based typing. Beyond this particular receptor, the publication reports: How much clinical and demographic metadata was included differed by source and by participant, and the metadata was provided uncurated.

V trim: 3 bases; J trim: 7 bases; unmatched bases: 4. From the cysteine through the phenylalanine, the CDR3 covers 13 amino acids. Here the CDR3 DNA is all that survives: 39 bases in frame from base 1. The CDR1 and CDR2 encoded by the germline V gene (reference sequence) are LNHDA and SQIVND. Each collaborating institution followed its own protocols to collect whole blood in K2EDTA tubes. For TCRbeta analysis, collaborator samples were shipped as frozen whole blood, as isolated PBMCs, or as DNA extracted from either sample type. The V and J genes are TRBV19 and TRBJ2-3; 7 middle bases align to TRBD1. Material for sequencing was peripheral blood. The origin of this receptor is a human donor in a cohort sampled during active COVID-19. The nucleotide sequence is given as TGTGCCAGTAGTATCGGGACAGCAAATACGCAGTATTTT. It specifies CASSIGTANTQYF. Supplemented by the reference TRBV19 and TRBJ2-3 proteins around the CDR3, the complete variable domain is DGGITQSPKYLFRKEGQNVTLSCEQNLNHDAMYWYRQDPGQGLRLIYYSQIVNDFQKGDIAEGYSVSREKKESFPLTVTSAQKNPTAFYLCASSIGTANTQYFGPGTRLTVL.